These 8 T cell receptor beta chains came from one sample sequenced in a study of blood T cells in healthy people across ages. A second PCR of about 6 to 12 cycles used a sample-barcoded 5' primer and a J-beta primer mix. Using its own MiXCR run on the 5' RACE reads, TCRdb lists one record per CDR3 protein. The sample records about 900,000 distinct CDR3 sequences, around 62% being singletons. Sequencing input: blood. The source is a man aged 30 to 39 in good health.

The chain recombines TRBV20-1 with TRBJ1-2; TRBD1 matches 12 bases. The germline CDR1 and CDR2 sequences are DFQATT and SNEGSKA (reference sequence). V trimming: 3 bases; J trimming: 2 bases; junction bases outside the gene matches: 7. CDR3 length equals 16 residues. The CDR3 loop reads CSARGDRGRKNYGYTF. The CDR3 nucleotides are TGCAGTGCTAGGGGGGACAGGGGGCGCAAGAACTATGGCTACACCTTC.

The J gene is TRBJ1-5, the V gene TRBV4-3, with 8 nucleotides matching TRBD1. The CDR3 runs 14 residues. Germline V CDR1 and CDR2: LGHNA, YSLEER. V lost 4 bases to trimming and J lost 7 bases; unmatched junction nucleotides: 6. The CDR3 reads CASSPATGEQPQHF. CDR3 nucleotide sequence: TGCGCCAGCAGCCCAGCGACAGGGGAACAGCCCCAGCATTTT.

This clonotype was seen a handful of times. The chain is built from TRBV3-1 and TRBJ2-7; 11 nucleotides line up with TRBD1. With 2 bases clipped from V and 2 bases from J, the junction kept 2 bases outside the gene matches. The CDR3 has 15 residues. The germline V gene encodes CDR1 LGHDT and CDR2 YNNKEL (reference sequence). The CDR3 DNA follows: TGTGCCAGCAGCCAACCGGGACAGGGGGCCTACGAGCAGTACTTC. This gives the protein CASSQPGQGAYEQYF.

This clonotype has only a few counts. The chain combines TRBV29-1 with TRBJ2-6; tentatively, D is TRBD1 (6 bases). The V and J ends lost 4 bases and 0 bases respectively, with 10 bases between them. The CDR3 extends over 15 amino acids. CDR1 is SQVTM and CDR2 is ANQGSEA in the germline V gene. This CDR3 reads CSVGTASSGANVLTF. Here the CDR3 DNA reads TGCAGCGTTGGGACAGCAAGCTCTGGGGCCAACGTCCTGACTTTC.

This chain joins TRBV6-6 and TRBJ2-3; D possibly corresponds to TRBD2 (6 bases). CDR3 size: 14 residues. V was cut by 6 bases and J by 2 bases, with 12 bases left in between. Germline values: CDR1 MNHNY, CDR2 SVGAGI (reference sequence). CDR3 in amino acids: CASRTQRVTDTQYF. The CDR3 region has the DNA TGTGCCAGCAGAACACAGCGGGTCACAGATACGCAGTATTTT.

This clonotype was seen a handful of times. The chain employs TRBV7-2 and TRBJ1-1; tentative D call: TRBD1 (6 bases). The CDR3 covers 16 residues. Between the trimmed V and J ends, which lost 1 base and 0 bases, there was a span of 12 bases. The germline V gene encodes CDR1 SGHTA and CDR2 FQGNSA. CDR3 in DNA: TGTGCCAGCAGCTTAGTTCCCACAGGGTTGAACACTGAAGCTTTCTTT. This codes for CASSLVPTGLNTEAFF.

This clonotype appeared once. The chain is built from TRBV7-6 and TRBJ2-5; 7 bases map to TRBD2. The J call is uncertain, as TRBJ2-7 better fits the DNA end. The CDR3 contains 15 residues. The germline gives CDR1 SGHVS, CDR2 FNYEAQ. The CDR3 reads CASSLGPGEGYEQYF. The CDR3, as DNA: TGTGCCAGCAGCTTAGGCCCGGGGGAGGGTTACGAGCAGTACTTC.

The chain is built from TRBV10-3 and TRBJ2-3; 14 bases match TRBD2. The CDR3 is made up of 16 amino acids. Trimming removed 10 bases from V and 1 base from J; junction bases left unmatched: 7. Germline lookup yields CDR1 ENHRY and CDR2 SYGVKD. The CDR3 DNA reads as TGTGCCACATTGCGGGGACTAGCGGGGGGCACAGATACGCAGTATTTT. This encodes CATLRGLAGGTDTQYF.